This record looks at one T cell receptor beta chain sequence and its context. Its specificity is unknown. Blood CD8+ and CD4+ T cells underwent high-throughput TCR beta sequencing. The data derive from a study of CD8 T cells in Susac syndrome. Study as a whole: When their blood was taken, patients with Susac syndrome were therapy-naive, taking corticosteroids, or taking intravenous immunoglobulin alone.

Germline values: CDR1 SGHTA, CDR2 FQGNSA. Trimming pared 4 bases from V and 7 bases from J, leaving 13 bases between. This CDR3 is built from 13 residues. Study-wide findings and caveats: Clonal expansion was absent from the CD4+ T cell repertoires in Susac syndrome.

With random hexamers, reverse transcription was performed on about 0.45 to 1 ug of RNA. Coverage of TCR beta CDR3 amplification by immunoSEQ multiplex PCR extended to 54 Vbeta and 13 Jbeta. TCRdb reprocessed the immunoSEQ multiplex PCR reads with MiXCR, giving one entry per CDR3 protein. The sample contains about 180,000 distinct CDR3 sequences, just under 95% of which appear only once. The sample taken for sequencing was CD4+ T cells from PBMCs. This rearrangement joins TRBV7-2 to TRBJ1-2, with D hard to call. This receptor was taken from a human donor with Susac syndrome. The CDR3 here is CASSSLTVTGYTF. For the CDR3, the DNA is TGTGCCAGCAGCTCACTTACAGTAACTGGCTACACCTTC.